This record concerns one T cell receptor (beta chain) sequence. Antigen unknown. This table comes from immunoSEQ multiplex PCR, and its TCRdb copy is limited to in-frame clones, with some not included. The table lists 8,000 to 13,000 clones, 78% of them singletons. The sample belongs to a study of ipilimumab plus nivolumab after autologous stem cell transplantation. Study-wide points: Per the authors, repertoire, Treg and microbiota data justify further study.

Germline V lookup: CDR1 MDHEN, CDR2 SYDVKM. The J segment lost 6 bases and the V segment lost 1 base, leaving 9 bases of the junction unmatched. The CDR3 contains 16 residues. Ipilimumab, 1 mg/kg, started 14 to 28 days after autologous transplant. Sequenced material: PBMCs, taken in a trial of ipilimumab plus nivolumab as post-transplant consolidation. The chain has TRBV28 and TRBJ2-7; 10 bases align to TRBD2. This receptor was identified in a male donor with diffuse large B-cell lymphoma. The CDR3: CASSLFRQTSGLEQYF. Written as DNA, the CDR3 is TGTGCCAGCAGTTTATTTAGGCAGACTAGCGGGCTCGAGCAGTACTTC.